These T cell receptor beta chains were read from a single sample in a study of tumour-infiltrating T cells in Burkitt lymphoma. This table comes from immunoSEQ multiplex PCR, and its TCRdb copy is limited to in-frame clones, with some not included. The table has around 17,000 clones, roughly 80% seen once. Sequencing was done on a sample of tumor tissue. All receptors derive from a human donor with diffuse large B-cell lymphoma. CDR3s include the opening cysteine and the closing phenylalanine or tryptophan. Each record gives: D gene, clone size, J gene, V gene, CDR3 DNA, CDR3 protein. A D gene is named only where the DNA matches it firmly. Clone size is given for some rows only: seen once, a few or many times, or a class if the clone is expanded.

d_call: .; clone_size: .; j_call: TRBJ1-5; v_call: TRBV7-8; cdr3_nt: TGTGCCAGCAGCCAATCTGCAGGAGGAGTTAATCAGCCCCAGCATTTT; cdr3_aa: CASSQSAGGVNQPQHF
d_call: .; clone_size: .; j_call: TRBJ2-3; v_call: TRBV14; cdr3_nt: TGTGCCAGCAGCCAATGGCGGGCTAGCACAGATACGCAGTATTTT; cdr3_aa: CASSQWRASTDTQYF
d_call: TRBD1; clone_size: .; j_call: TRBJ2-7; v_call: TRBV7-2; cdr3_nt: TGTGCCAGCAGCTTAGTGCCCCCGGGACAGACCTCCTACGAGCAGTACTTC; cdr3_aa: CASSLVPPGQTSYEQYF
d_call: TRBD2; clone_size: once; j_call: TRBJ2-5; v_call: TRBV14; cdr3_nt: TGTGCCAGCAGCCAAGAGGGAACACTAGCGGGGAAACAAGAGACCCAGTACTTC; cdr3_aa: CASSQEGTLAGKQETQYF
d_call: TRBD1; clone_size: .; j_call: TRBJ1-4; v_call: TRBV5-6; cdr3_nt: TGTGCCAGCAGGTCCGGGACAGGGGGCCGTGAAAAACTGTTTTTT; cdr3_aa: CASRSGTGGREKLFF
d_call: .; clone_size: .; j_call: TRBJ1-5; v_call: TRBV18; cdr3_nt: TGTGCCAGCTCACCACGGAACCCAGACAATCAGCCCCAGCATTTT; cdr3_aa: CASSPRNPDNQPQHF
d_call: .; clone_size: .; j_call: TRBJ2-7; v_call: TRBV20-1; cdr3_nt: TGCAGTGCTAACTCGGGGAGCGAGCAGTACTTC; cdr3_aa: CSANSGSEQYF
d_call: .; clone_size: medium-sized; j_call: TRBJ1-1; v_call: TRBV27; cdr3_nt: TGTGCCAGCAGTTTGGGCACTGAAGCTTTCTTT; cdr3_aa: CASSLGTEAFF
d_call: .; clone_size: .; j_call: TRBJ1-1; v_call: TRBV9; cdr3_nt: TGTGCCAGCAGCGTAGGAGGTGGATCCGCGGAGGATGCTTTCTTT; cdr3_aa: CASSVGGGSAEDAFF
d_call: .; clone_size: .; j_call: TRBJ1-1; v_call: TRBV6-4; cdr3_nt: TGTGCCAGCAGGAATGATTGGGGTAGAGACACTGAAGCTTTCTTT; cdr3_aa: CASRNDWGRDTEAFF
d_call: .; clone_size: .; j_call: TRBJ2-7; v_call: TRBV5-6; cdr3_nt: TGTGCCAGCAGCTCGGACAGCCTCTCCTACGAGCAGTACTTC; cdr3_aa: CASSSDSLSYEQYF
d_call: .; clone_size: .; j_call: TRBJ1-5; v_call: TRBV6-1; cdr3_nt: TGTGCCAGCATCAATGGGGACGGTCAGTTGTGGCCCCAGCATTTT; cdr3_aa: CASINGDGQLWPQHF
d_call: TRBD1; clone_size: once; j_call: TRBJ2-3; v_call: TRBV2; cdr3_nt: TGTGCCAGCAGTGGGGACAGGGTGACAGATACGCAGTATTTT; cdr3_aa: CASSGDRVTDTQYF
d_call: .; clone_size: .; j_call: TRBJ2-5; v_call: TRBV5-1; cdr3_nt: TGCGCCAGCAGCACGGACGGAGAGACCCAGTACTTC; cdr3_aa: CASSTDGETQYF
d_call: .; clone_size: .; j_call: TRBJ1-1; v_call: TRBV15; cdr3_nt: TGTGCCACCAGCAGAGTATTTCAGGGGACGGGGGACACTGAAGCTTTCTTT; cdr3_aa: CATSRVFQGTGDTEAFF
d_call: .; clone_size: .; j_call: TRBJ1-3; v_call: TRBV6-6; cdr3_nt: TGTGCCAGCAGTTTAGTCTCTGGAAACACCATATATTTT; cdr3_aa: CASSLVSGNTIYF
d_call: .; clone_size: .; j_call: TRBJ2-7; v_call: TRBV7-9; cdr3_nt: TGTGCCAGCAGCACGAAACAGGGAGACAGAGCCAACCACGAGCAGTACTTC; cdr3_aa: CASSTKQGDRANHEQYF
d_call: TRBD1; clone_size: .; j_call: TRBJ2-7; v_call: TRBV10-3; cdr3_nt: TGTGCCATCAGCCACAGGGGATCCGAGCAGTACTTC; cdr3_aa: CAISHRGSEQYF
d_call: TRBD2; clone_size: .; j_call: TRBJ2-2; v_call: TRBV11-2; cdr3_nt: TGTGCCAGCAGCTTGGGAGGGACCGGGGAGCTGTTTTTT; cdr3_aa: CASSLGGTGELFF
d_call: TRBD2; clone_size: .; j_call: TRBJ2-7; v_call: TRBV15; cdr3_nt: TGTGCCACCAGCGGTGGACTAGCGGGAGATGAAGGCGAGCAGTACTTC; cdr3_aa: CATSGGLAGDEGEQYF
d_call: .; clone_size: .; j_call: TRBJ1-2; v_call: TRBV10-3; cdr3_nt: TGTGCCATCAGTGCGGCCGACCTTCTCAACTATGGCTACACCTTC; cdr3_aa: CAISAADLLNYGYTF
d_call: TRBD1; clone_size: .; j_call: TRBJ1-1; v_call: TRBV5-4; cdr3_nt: TGTGCCAGCAGCCTTAAGACAGGGGAGGCCACTGAAGCTTTCTTT; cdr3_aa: CASSLKTGEATEAFF
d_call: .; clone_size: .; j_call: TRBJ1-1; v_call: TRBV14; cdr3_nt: TGTGCCAGCAGCCAAGAGAAAGTTTATCTGAACACTGAAGCTTTCTTT; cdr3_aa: CASSQEKVYLNTEAFF
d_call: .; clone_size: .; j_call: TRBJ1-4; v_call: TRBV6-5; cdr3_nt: TGTGCCAGCAGTTACTACAAACTGGGGAGGGGTGAAAAACTGTTTTTT; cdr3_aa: CASSYYKLGRGEKLFF
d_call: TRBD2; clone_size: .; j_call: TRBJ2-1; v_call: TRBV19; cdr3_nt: TGTGCCAGTAGGTATGAGGCTAGCGGGAGACGGGATGAGCAGTTCTTC; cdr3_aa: CASRYEASGRRDEQFF
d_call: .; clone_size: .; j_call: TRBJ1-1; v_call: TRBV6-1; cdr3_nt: TGTGCCAGCAGTGGGTTCGACATGAACACTGAAGCTTTCTTT; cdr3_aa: CASSGFDMNTEAFF
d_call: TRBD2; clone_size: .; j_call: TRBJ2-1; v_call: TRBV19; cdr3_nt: TGTGCCAGTAGTATTACAGGTTTAGCGGGGGGGTTCAATGAGCAGTTCTTC; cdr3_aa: CASSITGLAGGFNEQFF
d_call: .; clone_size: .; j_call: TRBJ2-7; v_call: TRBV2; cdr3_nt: TGTGCCAGCAGTGAAGAGGGTTTTGGATCCTACGAGCAGTACTTC; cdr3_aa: CASSEEGFGSYEQYF
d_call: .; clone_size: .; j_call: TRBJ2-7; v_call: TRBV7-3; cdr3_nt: TGTGCCAGCAGCTTAACGTTAGGGGAGCAGTACTTC; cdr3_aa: CASSLTLGEQYF
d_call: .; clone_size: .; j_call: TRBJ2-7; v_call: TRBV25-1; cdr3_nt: TGTGCCAGCAGTGGGCACAGGGACTTCTCCTACGAGCAGTACTTC; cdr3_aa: CASSGHRDFSYEQYF
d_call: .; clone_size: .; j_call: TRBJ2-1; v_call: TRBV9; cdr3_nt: TGTGCCAGCAGCGAGTACCAGGGACGGAGTTACAATGAGCAGTTCTTC; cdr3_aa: CASSEYQGRSYNEQFF
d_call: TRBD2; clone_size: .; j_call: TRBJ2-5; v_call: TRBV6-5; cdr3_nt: TGTGCCAGCAGTTATACTAGCGGGGGGCCCGACCCTTACTTC; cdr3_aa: CASSYTSGGPDPYF
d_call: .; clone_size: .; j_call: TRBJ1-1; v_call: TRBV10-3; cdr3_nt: TGTGCCATCAGTGAGTCGAGTGCTGAAGCTTTCTTT; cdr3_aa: CAISESSAEAFF
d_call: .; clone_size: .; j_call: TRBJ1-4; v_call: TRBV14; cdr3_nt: TGTGCCAGCAGCCAGATATTCGGATCGGCAGAAAAACTGTTTTTT; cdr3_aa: CASSQIFGSAEKLFF
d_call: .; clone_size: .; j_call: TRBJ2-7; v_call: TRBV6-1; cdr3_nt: TGTGCCAGCAGTGAAGCGTTAGGGCAGTACTTC; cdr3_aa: CASSEALGQYF
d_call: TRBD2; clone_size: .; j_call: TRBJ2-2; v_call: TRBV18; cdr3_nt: TGTGCCAGCTCACCCGGACTAGAGCGATTCCCTAACACCGGGGAGCTGTTTTTT; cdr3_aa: CASSPGLERFPNTGELFF
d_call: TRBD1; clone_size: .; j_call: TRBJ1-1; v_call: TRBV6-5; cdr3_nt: TGTGCCAGCAGTTTAGGGACAGCGAACACTGAAGCTTTCTTT; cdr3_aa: CASSLGTANTEAFF
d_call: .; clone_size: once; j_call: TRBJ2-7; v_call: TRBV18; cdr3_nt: TGTGCCAGCTCACCACCCGGACTCCTTGAGCAGTACTTC; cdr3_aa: CASSPPGLLEQYF
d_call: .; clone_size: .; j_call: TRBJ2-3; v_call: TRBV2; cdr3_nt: TGTGCCCTAGCTGGGGGAATAACAGATACGCAGTATTTT; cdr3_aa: CALAGGITDTQYF
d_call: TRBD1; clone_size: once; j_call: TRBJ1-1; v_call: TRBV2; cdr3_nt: TGTGCCAGCAGAGGGACAGCAATTGAAGCTTTCTTT; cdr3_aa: CASRGTAIEAFF
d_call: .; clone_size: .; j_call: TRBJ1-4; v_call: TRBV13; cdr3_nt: TGTGCCAGCAGCAGCTTGAGGGAGGGGTTTACAACTAATGAAAAACTGTTTTTT; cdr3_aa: CASSSLREGFTTNEKLFF
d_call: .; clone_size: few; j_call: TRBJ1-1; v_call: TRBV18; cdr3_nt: TGTGCCAGCTCACAGTCGGAGAACACTGAAGCTTTCTTT; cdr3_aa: CASSQSENTEAFF
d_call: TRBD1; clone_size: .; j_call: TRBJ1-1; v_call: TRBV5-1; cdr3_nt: TGCGCCAGCAGCTCCGGGACAGGGAGCACTGAAGCTTTCTTT; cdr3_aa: CASSSGTGSTEAFF
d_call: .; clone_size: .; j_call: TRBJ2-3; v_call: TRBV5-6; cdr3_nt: TGTGCCAGCAGCCCAAGGGGGGTCGGGGATACGCAGTATTTT; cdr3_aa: CASSPRGVGDTQYF
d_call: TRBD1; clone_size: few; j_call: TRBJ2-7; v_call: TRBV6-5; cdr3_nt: TGTGCCAGCAGTATTCCGGGACAGGGGCACCACGAGCAGTACTTC; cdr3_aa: CASSIPGQGHHEQYF
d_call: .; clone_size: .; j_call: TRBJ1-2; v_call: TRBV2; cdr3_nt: TGTGCCAGCAGCGCCGCAGGGATCGGCTACACCTTC; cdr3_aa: CASSAAGIGYTF
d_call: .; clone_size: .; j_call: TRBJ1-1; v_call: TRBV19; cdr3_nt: TGTGCCAGTAGTCTAGGGACTGATGAAGCTTTCTTT; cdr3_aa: CASSLGTDEAFF
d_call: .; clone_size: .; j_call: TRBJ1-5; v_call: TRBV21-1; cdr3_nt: TGTGCCAGCAGCACCCCTTGGGCCAATAGCAATCAGCCCCAGCATTTT; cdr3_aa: CASSTPWANSNQPQHF
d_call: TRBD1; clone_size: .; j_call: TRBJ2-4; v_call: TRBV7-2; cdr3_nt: TGTGCCAGCAGCACGGTCCTGACAGGGGCCAAAAACATTCAGTACTTC; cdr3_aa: CASSTVLTGAKNIQYF